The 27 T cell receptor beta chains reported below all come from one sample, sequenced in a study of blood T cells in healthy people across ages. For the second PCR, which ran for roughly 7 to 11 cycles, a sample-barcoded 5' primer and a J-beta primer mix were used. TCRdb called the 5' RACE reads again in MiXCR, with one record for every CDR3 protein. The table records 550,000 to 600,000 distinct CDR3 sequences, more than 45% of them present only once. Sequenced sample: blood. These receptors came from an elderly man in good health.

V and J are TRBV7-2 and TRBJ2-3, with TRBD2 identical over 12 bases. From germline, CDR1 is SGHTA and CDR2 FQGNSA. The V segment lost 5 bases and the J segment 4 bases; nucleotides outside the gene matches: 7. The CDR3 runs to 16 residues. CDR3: CASSSLTSGGSDTQYF. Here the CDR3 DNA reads TGTGCCAGCAGCAGCTTAACTAGCGGGGGGTCAGATACGCAGTATTTT.

This CDR3 is CSVHLAGVYNEQFF. CDR3 in DNA: TGCAGCGTTCATCTAGCGGGGGTATACAATGAGCAGTTCTTC. The chain joins TRBV29-1 to TRBJ2-1, with 10 bases aligning to TRBD2. CDR1 and CDR2 (germline): SQVTM, ANQGSEA. Unmatched junction bases numbered 5, after V lost 5 bases and J lost 4 bases. The CDR3 has 14 amino acids.

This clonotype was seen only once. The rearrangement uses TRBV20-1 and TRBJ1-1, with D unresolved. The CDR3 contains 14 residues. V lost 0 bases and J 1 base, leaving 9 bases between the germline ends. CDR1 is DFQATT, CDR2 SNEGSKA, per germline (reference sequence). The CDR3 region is CSAREAGKNTEAFF. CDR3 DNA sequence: TGCAGTGCTAGAGAGGCCGGGAAGAACACTGAAGCTTTCTTT.

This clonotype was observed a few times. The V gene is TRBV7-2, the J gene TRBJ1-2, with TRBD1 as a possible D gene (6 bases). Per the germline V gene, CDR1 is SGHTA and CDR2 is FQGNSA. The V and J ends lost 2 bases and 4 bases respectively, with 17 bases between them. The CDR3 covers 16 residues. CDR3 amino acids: CASSLNSVGQSYGYTF. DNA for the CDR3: TGTGCCAGCAGCTTAAACTCCGTTGGACAGAGCTATGGCTACACCTTC.

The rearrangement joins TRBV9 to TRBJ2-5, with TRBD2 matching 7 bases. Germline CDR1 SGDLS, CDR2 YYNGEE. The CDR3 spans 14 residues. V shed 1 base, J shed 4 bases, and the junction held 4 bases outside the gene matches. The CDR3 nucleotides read TGTGCCAGCAGCGTACTAGCGGATGGAGAGACCCAGTACTTC. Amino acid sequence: CASSVLADGETQYF.

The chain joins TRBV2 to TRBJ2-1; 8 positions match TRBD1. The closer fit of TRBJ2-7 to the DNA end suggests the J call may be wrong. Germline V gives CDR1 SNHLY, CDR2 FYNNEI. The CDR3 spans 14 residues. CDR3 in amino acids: CASSEGTGYNEQYF. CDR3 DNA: TGTGCCAGCAGTGAAGGGACAGGGTACAATGAGCAGTACTTC.

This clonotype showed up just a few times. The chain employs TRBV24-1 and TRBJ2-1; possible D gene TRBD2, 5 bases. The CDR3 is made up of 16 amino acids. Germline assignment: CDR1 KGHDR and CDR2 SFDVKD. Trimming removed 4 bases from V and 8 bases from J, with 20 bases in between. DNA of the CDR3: TGTGCCACCAGTGACCCCCGTGAGGGAGCAGTCGATGAGCAGTTCTTC. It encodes CATSDPREGAVDEQFF.

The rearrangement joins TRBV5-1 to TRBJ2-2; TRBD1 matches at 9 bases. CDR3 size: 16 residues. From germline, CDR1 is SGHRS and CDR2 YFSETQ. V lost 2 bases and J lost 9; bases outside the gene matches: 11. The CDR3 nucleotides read TGCGCCAGCAGCTTCGTGAGACAGGGGGGTAGCCGGGAGCTGTTTTTT. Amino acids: CASSFVRQGGSRELFF.

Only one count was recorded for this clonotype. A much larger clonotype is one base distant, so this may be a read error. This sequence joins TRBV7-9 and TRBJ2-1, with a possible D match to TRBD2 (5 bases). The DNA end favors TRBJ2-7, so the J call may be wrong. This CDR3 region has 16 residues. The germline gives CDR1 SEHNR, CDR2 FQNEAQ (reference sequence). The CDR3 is CASSGSDTASYNEQYF. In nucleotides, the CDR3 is TGTGCCAGCAGCGGTAGCGATACGGCTTCCTACAATGAGCAGTACTTC.

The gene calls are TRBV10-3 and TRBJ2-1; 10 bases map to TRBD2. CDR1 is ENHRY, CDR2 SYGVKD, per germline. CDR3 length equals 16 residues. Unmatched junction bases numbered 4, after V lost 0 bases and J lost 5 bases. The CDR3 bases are TGTGCCATCAGTGAGTCTGTAACTAGCGGGGACAATGAGCAGTTCTTC. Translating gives CAISESVTSGDNEQFF.

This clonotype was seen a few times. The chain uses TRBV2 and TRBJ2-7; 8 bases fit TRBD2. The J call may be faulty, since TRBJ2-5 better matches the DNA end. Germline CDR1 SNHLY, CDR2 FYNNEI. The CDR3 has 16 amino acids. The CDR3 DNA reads TGTGCCAGCAGGCGCCAGCGGGAGACCCGGTGGGAGACCCAGTACTTC. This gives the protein CASRRQRETRWETQYF.

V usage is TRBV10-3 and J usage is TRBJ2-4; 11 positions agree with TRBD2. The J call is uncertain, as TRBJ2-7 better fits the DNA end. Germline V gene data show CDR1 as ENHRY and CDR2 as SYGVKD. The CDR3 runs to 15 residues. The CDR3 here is CAISATSGGGYEQYF. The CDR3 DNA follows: TGTGCCATCAGTGCAACTAGCGGGGGTGGGTACGAGCAGTACTTC.

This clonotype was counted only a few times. The CDR3 DNA is TGTGCCAGCAGTACACCTAGCGGGCGGTACGAGCAGTACTTC. It yields the protein CASSTPSGRYEQYF. The chain joins TRBV28 to TRBJ2-7; 8 bases are a match to TRBD2. Trimming removed 5 bases from V and 4 bases from J; junction bases left unmatched: 7. Germline assignment: CDR1 MDHEN and CDR2 SYDVKM. The CDR3 extends over 14 amino acids. The full variable domain, its missing parts supplied by reference TRBV28 and TRBJ2-7, is DVKVTQSSRYLVKRTGEKVFLECVQDMDHENMFWYRQDPGLGLRLIYFSYDVKMKEKGDIPEGYSVSREKKERFSLILESASTNQTSMYLCASSTPSGRYEQYFGPGTRLTVT.

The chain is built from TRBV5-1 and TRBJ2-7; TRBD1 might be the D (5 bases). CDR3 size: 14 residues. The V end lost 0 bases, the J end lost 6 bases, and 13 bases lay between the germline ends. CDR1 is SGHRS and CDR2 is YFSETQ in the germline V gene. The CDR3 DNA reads TGCGCCAGCAGCTTGGCCCAGGGCTGGGGCGAGCAGTACTTC. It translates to CASSLAQGWGEQYF.

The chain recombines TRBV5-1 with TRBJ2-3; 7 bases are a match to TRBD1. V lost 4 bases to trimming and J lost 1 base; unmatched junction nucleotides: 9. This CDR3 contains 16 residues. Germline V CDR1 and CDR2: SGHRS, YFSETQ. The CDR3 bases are TGCGCCAGCAGCAAACGGACAGGAGGCGGCACAGATACGCAGTATTTT. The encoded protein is CASSKRTGGGTDTQYF.

For the CDR3, the DNA is TGTGCCAGCAGCTTAGTGACGAACACCGGGGAGCTGTTTTTT. This gives the protein CASSLVTNTGELFF. This rearrangement joins TRBV7-2 to TRBJ2-2; D not resolved. Trimming left V 1 base short and J 0 bases short, with 3 bases between. This CDR3 comprises 14 residues. Per germline, CDR1 SGHTA and CDR2 FQGNSA.

As DNA, the CDR3 is TGTGCCATCAGTGAGGACAGGGTATCTGGCTACACCTTC. This encodes CAISEDRVSGYTF. The chain carries TRBV10-3 and TRBJ1-2; 7 nucleotides agree with TRBD1. Germline CDR1 ENHRY, CDR2 SYGVKD. There are 13 residues in the CDR3. Trimming at V came to 2 bases and at J to 7 bases, leaving 4 bases not matched to a gene.

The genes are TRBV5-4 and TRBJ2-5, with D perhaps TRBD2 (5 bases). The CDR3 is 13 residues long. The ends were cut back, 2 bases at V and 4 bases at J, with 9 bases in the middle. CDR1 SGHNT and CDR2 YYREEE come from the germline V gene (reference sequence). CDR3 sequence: CASSFERRETQYF. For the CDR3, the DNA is TGTGCCAGCAGCTTTGAGCGGAGAGAGACCCAGTACTTC.

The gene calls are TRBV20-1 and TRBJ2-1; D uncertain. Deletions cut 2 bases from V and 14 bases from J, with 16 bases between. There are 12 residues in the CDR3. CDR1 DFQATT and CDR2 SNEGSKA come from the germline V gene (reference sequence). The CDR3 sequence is CSARSYLNSEFF. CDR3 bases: TGCAGTGCTAGATCATACCTTAATTCGGAGTTCTTC.

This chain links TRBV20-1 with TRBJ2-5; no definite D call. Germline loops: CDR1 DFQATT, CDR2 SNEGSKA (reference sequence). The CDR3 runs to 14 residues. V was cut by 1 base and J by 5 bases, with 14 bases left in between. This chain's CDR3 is CSARAGNPSETQYF. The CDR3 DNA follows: TGCAGTGCTAGAGCCGGAAACCCCTCGGAGACCCAGTACTTC.

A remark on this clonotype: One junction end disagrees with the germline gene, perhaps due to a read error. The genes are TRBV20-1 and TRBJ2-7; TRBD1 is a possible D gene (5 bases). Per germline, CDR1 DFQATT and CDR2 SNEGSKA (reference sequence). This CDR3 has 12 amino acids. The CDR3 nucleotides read TGCAGTGCGAGAGACAGCCTTTACGAGCAGTACTTC. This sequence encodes CSARDSLYEQYF.

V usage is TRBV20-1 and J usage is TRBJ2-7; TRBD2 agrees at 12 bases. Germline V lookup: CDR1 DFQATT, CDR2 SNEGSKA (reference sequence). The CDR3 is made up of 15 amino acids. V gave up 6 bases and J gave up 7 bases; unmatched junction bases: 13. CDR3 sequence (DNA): TGCAGTGCCCAACGACCTAGCGGGAGGGCTAGTGAGCAGTACTTC. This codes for CSAQRPSGRASEQYF.

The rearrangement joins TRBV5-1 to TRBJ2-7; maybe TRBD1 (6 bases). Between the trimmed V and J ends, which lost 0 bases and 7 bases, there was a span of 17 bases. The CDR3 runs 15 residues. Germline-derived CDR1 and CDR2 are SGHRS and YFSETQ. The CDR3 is CASSLVDSGSGEQYF. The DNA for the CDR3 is TGCGCCAGCAGCTTGGTGGACAGTGGATCGGGTGAGCAGTACTTC. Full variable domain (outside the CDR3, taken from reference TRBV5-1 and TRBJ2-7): KAGVTQTPRYLIKTRGQQVTLSCSPISGHRSVSWYQQTPGQGLQFLFEYFSETQRNKGNFPGRFSGRQFSNSRSEMNVSTLELGDSALYLCASSLVDSGSGEQYFGPGTRLTVT.

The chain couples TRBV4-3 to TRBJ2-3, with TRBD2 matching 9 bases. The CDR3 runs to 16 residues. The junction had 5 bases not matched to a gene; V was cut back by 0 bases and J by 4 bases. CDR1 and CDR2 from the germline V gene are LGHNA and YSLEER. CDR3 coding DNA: TGCGCCAGCAGCCAAGATGGTAGCGGGAGTGCAGATACGCAGTATTTT. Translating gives CASSQDGSGSADTQYF.

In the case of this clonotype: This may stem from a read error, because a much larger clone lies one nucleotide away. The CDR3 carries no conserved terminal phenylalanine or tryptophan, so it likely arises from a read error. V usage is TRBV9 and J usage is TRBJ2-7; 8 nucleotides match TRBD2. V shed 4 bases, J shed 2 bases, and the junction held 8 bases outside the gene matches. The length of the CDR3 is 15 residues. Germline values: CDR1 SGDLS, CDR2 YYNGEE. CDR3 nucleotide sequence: TGTGCCAGCAGCCCACTAGCGGAGTCAGCCTACGAGCAGTACTCC. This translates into CASSPLAESAYEQYS.

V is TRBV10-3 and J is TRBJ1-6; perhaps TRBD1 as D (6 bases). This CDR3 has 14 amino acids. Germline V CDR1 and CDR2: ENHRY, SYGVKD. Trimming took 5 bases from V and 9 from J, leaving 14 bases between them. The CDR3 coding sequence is TGTGCCATCAGTACAACAGGGTACGGTTCACCCCTCCACTTT. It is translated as CAISTTGYGSPLHF.

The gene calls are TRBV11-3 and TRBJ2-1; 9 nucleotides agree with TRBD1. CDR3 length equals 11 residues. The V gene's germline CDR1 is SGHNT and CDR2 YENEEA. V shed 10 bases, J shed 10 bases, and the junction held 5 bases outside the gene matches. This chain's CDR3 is CATRQGDEQFF. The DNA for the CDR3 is TGTGCCACCCGACAGGGGGACGAGCAGTTCTTC.